The 26 T cell receptor beta chains in this list originate from one sample, sequenced in a study of CD8 T cells in Susac syndrome. RNA was extracted with the RNeasy kit, and a quantity of roughly 0.5 to 1 ug was reverse transcribed using random hexamers. In TCRdb, the immunoSEQ multiplex PCR reads were re-called with MiXCR into one record per CDR3 protein. The sample yields 150,000 to 180,000 distinct CDR3 sequences, 90% to 95% seen once. Sequenced sample: CD8+ T cells from PBMCs. The receptors derive from a human donor with multiple sclerosis.

Here the CDR3 DNA reads TGTGCCAGCTCTCAGGGGGTGGTCTCCTACGAGCAGTACTTC. Protein sequence: CASSQGVVSYEQYF. The V and J genes are TRBV12-3 or TRBV12-4 and TRBJ2-7, with 7 positions matching TRBD1. The CDR3 totals 14 residues. With V trimmed by 8 bases and J by 0 bases, 7 bases remained unmatched.

The chain employs TRBV15 and TRBJ2-1; D assignment may be TRBD1 or TRBD2 (5 bases each). The CDR3 extends over 16 amino acids. CDR1 LNHNV and CDR2 YYDKDF come from the germline V gene (reference sequence). Trimming removed 8 bases from V and 4 bases from J, with 21 bases in between. The CDR3 DNA sequence: TGTGCCACCGAGGGGTATAGGGAACTATCTTACAATGAGCAGTTCTTC. It translates to CATEGYRELSYNEQFF.

The V gene is TRBV7-8, the J gene TRBJ1-2; a possible D gene is TRBD1 (5 bases). V was clipped by 5 bases and J by 6 bases, with 16 bases between them. The germline V gene encodes CDR1 SGHVS and CDR2 FQNEAQ. The length of the CDR3 is 14 residues. The CDR3 here is CASSPLDNRDGYTF. The DNA for the CDR3 is TGTGCCAGCAGCCCACTGGACAATAGGGATGGCTACACCTTC. The full variable domain, rest sourced from reference TRBV7-8 and TRBJ1-2, is GAGVSQSPRYKVAKRGQDVALRCDPISGHVSLFWYQQALGQGPEFLTYFQNEAQLDKSGLPSDRFFAERPEGSVSTLKIQRTQQEDSAVYLCASSPLDNRDGYTFGSGTRLTVV.

The rearrangement joins TRBV27 to TRBJ1-1; TRBD1 is a possible D gene (6 bases). V lost 3 bases, J lost 6 bases, and 11 bases lay in between. In germline, CDR1 is MNHEY, CDR2 SMNVEV (reference sequence). The CDR3 is 13 amino acids. This CDR3 reads CASSFTGSPEAFF. The CDR3 region has the DNA TGTGCCAGCAGTTTCACAGGGTCCCCTGAAGCTTTCTTT.

V usage is TRBV3-1 and J usage is TRBJ2-1; D not resolved. Germline V lookup: CDR1 LGHDT, CDR2 YNNKEL (reference sequence). The CDR3 contains 13 residues. V lost 1 base to trimming and J lost 7 bases, with 8 bases between them. The DNA for the CDR3 is TGTGCCAGCAGCCAAGCCGGACGGAATGAGCAGTTCTTC. Residues: CASSQAGRNEQFF.

V usage is TRBV27 and J usage is TRBJ1-1, with D unresolved. The CDR3 has 12 amino acids. From germline, CDR1 is MNHEY and CDR2 SMNVEV (reference sequence). The CDR3 protein is CATKAPGTEAFF. CDR3 DNA sequence: TGTGCTACTAAAGCCCCTGGAACTGAAGCTTTCTTT.

This clonotype was observed at least ten times. V and J are TRBV7-6 and TRBJ2-7; D could derive from TRBD1 or TRBD2 (5 bases each). V was pared by 3 bases and J by 3 bases, with 9 bases between. The germline gives CDR1 SGHVS, CDR2 FNYEAQ. This CDR3 comprises 13 residues. In DNA form, the CDR3 reads TGTGCCAGCAGCTTGGGACCGAACTACGAGCAGTACTTC. This gives the protein CASSLGPNYEQYF.

The CDR3 here is CASSVEGTGTYNEQFF. CDR3 coding DNA: TGTGCCAGCAGCGTAGAGGGGACAGGAACCTACAATGAGCAGTTCTTC. The rearrangement uses TRBV9 and TRBJ2-1; 8 nucleotides agree with TRBD1. The CDR3 length is 16 residues. J lost 2 bases, V lost 0 bases, and 4 bases had no gene match. Germline V gene sequence: CDR1 SGDLS, CDR2 YYNGEE.

The chain combines TRBV27 with TRBJ2-4; D is perhaps TRBD1 (5 bases). The V and J ends lost 6 bases and 0 bases respectively, with 6 bases between them. The germline V gene has CDR1 MNHEY and CDR2 SMNVEV (reference sequence). The CDR3 runs to 13 residues. CDR3 DNA sequence: TGTGCCAGCAGAAGGGGAGCCAAAAACATTCAGTACTTC. Translation: CASRRGAKNIQYF.

V usage is TRBV7-3 and J usage is TRBJ1-2; D remains unclear. The germline V and J ends were trimmed by 10 bases and 7 bases, with 7 bases remaining between them. The CDR3 loop spans 9 amino acids. Germline CDR1 SGHTA, CDR2 FQGTGA. CDR3 in amino acids: CAILSGYTF. CDR3 coding DNA: TGTGCCATCCTTAGTGGCTACACCTTC.

The rearrangement joins TRBV2 to TRBJ2-7; the D gene is possibly TRBD1 (6 bases). Germline V gene data show CDR1 as SNHLY and CDR2 as FYNNEI. This CDR3 spans 16 amino acids. The germline V and J ends were trimmed by 5 bases and 0 bases, with 17 bases remaining between them. In DNA form, the CDR3 reads TGTGCCAGCAGTCATTGGAGGCAGGGGAGCTCCTACGAGCAGTACTTC. Encoded protein: CASSHWRQGSSYEQYF.

The chain combines TRBV7-6 with TRBJ2-1; maybe TRBD2 (5 bases). The V end was cut by 4 bases, the J end by 8 bases, with 18 bases between. This CDR3 region has 15 residues. Germline V gene data show CDR1 as SGHVS and CDR2 as FNYEAQ. CDR3 residues: CASSSPPDAGDEQFF. The CDR3 DNA follows: TGTGCCAGCAGCTCTCCCCCAGACGCCGGGGATGAGCAGTTCTTC.

The V gene is TRBV29-1, the J gene TRBJ2-2; D ambiguous. Germline V gene sequence: CDR1 SQVTM, CDR2 ANQGSEA. CDR3 size: 12 residues. Trimming took off 6 bases at V and 4 bases at J, with 9 bases between the two ends. The CDR3 loop is CSVTEFTGELFF. The CDR3 bases are TGCAGCGTCACGGAATTCACCGGGGAGCTGTTTTTT.

The rearrangement uses TRBV14 and TRBJ2-7, with TRBD1 identical over 7 bases. The CDR3 spans 16 residues. The junction had 12 bases not matched to a gene; V was cut back by 3 bases and J by 4 bases. CDR1 and CDR2 (germline): SGHDN, FVKESK. In DNA form, the CDR3 reads TGTGCCAGCAGCCAGGGCCCCAGGGGGTCTTCTTACGAGCAGTACTTC. As protein: CASSQGPRGSSYEQYF.

The sample holds a few counts of this clonotype. The chain has TRBV27 and TRBJ2-2; D not certain. Germline assignment: CDR1 MNHEY and CDR2 SMNVEV (reference sequence). Trimming cost V 5 bases and J 4 bases, with 8 bases left between them. The CDR3 consists of 13 residues. The CDR3 region has the DNA TGTGCCAGCAGTCTTAGAGGCACCGGGGAGCTGTTTTTT. Translation: CASSLRGTGELFF.

This clonotype has just one count. This chain uses TRBV27 with TRBJ2-7; TRBD1 is a possible D gene (5 bases). Trimming took 4 bases from V and 5 from J, leaving 15 bases between them. The CDR3 sequence is 14 residues long. Looked up from germline, CDR1 is MNHEY and CDR2 is SMNVEV (reference sequence). This chain's CDR3 is CASSSTRVSHEQYF. The DNA for the CDR3 is TGTGCCAGCAGTTCAACCAGGGTCTCGCACGAGCAGTACTTC.

CDR3 nucleotide sequence: TGTGCCAGCAGTTACTCGGAGGGGGCAAGGACTGAAGCTTTCTTT. This sequence encodes CASSYSEGARTEAFF. The chain combines TRBV6-6 with TRBJ1-1; 7 bases are shared with TRBD1. The germline V gene has CDR1 MNHNY and CDR2 SVGAGI (reference sequence). V shed 0 bases, J shed 5 bases, and the junction held 6 bases outside the gene matches. CDR3 length: 15 residues.

CDR3 loop: CASRQMTEGYTF. CDR3 nucleotide sequence: TGTGCCAGCAGGCAAATGACAGAAGGCTACACCTTC. V gene TRBV7-9 combines with J gene TRBJ1-2; D is perhaps TRBD1 (5 bases). The germline V gene has CDR1 SEHNR and CDR2 FQNEAQ (reference sequence). The V end lost 6 bases, the J end lost 8 bases, and 13 bases lay between the germline ends. The CDR3 is made up of 12 amino acids.

The CDR3 bases are TGTGCCACCAGCAGAGGGGATAGCGGGGTAAATTGGGAGACCCAGTACTTC. It codes for CATSRGDSGVNWETQYF. The V gene is TRBV15, the J gene TRBJ2-5; the match to TRBD2 covers 8 bases. Germline loops: CDR1 LNHNV, CDR2 YYDKDF (reference sequence). This CDR3 comprises 17 residues. V was clipped by 1 base and J by 5 bases; unmatched bases: 12.

The rearrangement joins TRBV4-1 to TRBJ1-2; D uncertain. CDR1 MGHRA and CDR2 YSYEKL come from the germline V gene. This CDR3 region has 15 residues. Trimming cost V 0 bases and J 4 bases, with 12 bases left between them. The CDR3 reads CASSQDPVLLYGYTF. The CDR3, as DNA: TGCGCCAGCAGCCAAGATCCGGTGCTCCTCTATGGCTACACCTTC.

The chain recombines TRBV21-1 with TRBJ2-7; the table's D call TRBD2 went unverified against the DNA. TRBV21-1 is a documented pseudogene. This CDR3 has 16 amino acids. The CDR3 coding sequence is TGTGCCAGTAGTTCTCTAGTGGTTGCAGTAGCCTACGAGCAGTACTTC. Translated: CASSSLVVAVAYEQYF.

The genes are TRBV5-4 and TRBJ2-7; 12 bases are shared with TRBD1. V dropped 4 bases and J dropped 7; count of bases not matched to a gene: 12. The germline V gene encodes CDR1 SGHNT and CDR2 YYREEE (reference sequence). CDR3 size: 16 residues. This CDR3 is CASSGGTGGPLGEQYF. The CDR3 nucleotides are TGTGCCAGCAGCGGAGGGACAGGGGGCCCGTTGGGGGAGCAGTACTTC.

The V gene is TRBV29-1, the J gene TRBJ2-1; weak D call: TRBD1 (6 bases). The germline gives CDR1 SQVTM, CDR2 ANQGSEA. The CDR3 is 14 amino acids. V lost 3 bases and J lost 0, with 9 bases in between. The CDR3 reads CSVDRTVSYNEQFF. CDR3 DNA: TGCAGCGTTGATAGGACAGTCTCCTACAATGAGCAGTTCTTC.

V usage is TRBV7-9 and J usage is TRBJ2-4; D is undetermined. V lost 0 bases and J lost 6, with 12 bases in between. The CDR3 extends over 15 amino acids. CDR1 and CDR2 (germline): SEHNR, FQNEAQ (reference sequence). The CDR3 DNA reads TGTGCCAGCAGCTTAGCTGGTCAGAAAAGAAACATTCAGTACTTC. Protein: CASSLAGQKRNIQYF.

The chain combines TRBV19 with TRBJ1-2; the D is unclear. Trimming pared 5 bases from V and 8 bases from J, leaving 12 bases between. Germline V gives CDR1 LNHDA, CDR2 SQIVND (reference sequence). This CDR3 spans 12 amino acids. The DNA for the CDR3 is TGTGCCAGTAGTGGAAGGGTTTACGGCTACACCTTC. Translated, it gives CASSGRVYGYTF.

The V and J genes are TRBV5-4 and TRBJ2-5; 8 positions match TRBD2. J gave up 5 bases and V 4 bases, and 10 bases lay outside the gene matches. CDR1 is SGHNT, CDR2 YYREEE, per germline (reference sequence). There are 15 residues in the CDR3. CDR3 sequence (DNA): TGTGCCAGCAGCCCCTTAGCGGGGTGGAGGGAGACCCAGTACTTC. This encodes CASSPLAGWRETQYF.